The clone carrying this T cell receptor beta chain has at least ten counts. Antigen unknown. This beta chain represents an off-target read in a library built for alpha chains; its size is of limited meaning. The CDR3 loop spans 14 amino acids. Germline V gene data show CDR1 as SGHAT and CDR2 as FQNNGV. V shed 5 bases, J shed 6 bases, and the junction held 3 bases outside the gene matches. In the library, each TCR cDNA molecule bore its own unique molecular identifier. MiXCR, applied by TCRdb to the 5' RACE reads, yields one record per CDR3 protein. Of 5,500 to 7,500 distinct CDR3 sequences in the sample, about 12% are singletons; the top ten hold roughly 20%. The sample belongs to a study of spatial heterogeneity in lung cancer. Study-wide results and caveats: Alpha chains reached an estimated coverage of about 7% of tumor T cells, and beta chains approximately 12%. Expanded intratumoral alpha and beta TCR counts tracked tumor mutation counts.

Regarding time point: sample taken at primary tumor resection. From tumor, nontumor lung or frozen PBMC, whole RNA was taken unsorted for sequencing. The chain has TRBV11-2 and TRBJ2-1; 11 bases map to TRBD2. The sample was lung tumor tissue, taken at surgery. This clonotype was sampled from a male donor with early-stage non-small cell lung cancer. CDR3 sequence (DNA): TGTGCCAGCAGCACCCTAGCGGGAGGCAATGAGCAGTTCTTC. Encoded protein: CASSTLAGGNEQFF.